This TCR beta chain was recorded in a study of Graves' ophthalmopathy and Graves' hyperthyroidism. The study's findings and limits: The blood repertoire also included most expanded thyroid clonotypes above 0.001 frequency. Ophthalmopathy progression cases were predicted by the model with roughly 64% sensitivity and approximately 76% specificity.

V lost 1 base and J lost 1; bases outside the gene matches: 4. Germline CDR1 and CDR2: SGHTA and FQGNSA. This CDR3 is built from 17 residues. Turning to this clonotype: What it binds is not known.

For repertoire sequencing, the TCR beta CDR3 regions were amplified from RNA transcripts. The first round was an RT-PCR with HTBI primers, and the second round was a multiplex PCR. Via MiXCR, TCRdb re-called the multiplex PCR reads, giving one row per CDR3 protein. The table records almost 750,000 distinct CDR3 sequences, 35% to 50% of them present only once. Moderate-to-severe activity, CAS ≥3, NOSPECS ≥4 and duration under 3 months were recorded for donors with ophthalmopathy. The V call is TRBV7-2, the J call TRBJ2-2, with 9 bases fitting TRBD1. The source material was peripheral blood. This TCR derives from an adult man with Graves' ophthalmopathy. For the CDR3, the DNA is TGTGCCAGCAGCTTAGAGTGGGGACAGGGGAACACCGGGGAGCTGTTTTTT. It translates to CASSLEWGQGNTGELFF.